One and the same sample provided the 25 T cell receptor beta chains below, sequenced in a study of T cells in tumors after PD-1 blockade. Method: immunoSEQ multiplex PCR; TCRdb's copy keeps in-frame clones and lacks some. The sample shows almost 35,000 clones, 73% of them seen only once. The sequencing here drew on PBMCs, taken after anti-PD-1 treatment. The source of these receptors is a human donor with basal cell carcinoma.

The rearrangement links TRBV30 to TRBJ1-1; D remains ambiguous. The germline CDR1 and CDR2 sequences are GTSNPN and SVGIG (reference sequence). This CDR3 contains 13 residues. V lost 0 bases, J lost 1 base, and 6 bases lay in between. The CDR3: CAWSVPGNTEAFF. In nucleotides, the CDR3 is TGTGCCTGGAGTGTCCCGGGGAACACTGAAGCTTTCTTT.

On this clone itself: Distinct nucleotide sequences in the sample also encode this CDR3. The rearrangement links TRBV24-1 to TRBJ1-1; D may be TRBD1 (5 bases). Germline V gene sequence: CDR1 KGHDR, CDR2 SFDVKD. With 4 bases removed from V and 1 base from J, the gap between germline ends came to 12 bases. This CDR3 is built from 15 residues. The CDR3 spells CATSDGDGRNTEAFF. DNA for the CDR3: TGTGCCACCAGTGACGGGGACGGCAGGAACACTGAAGCTTTCTTT.

As regards this clone: Mismatch with germline at one junction end may stem from a read error. The chain employs TRBV7-7 and TRBJ2-1; 8 nucleotides align to TRBD2. Germline V CDR1 and CDR2: SSHAT, FNYEAQ (reference sequence). CDR3 length: 15 residues. CDR3 loop: CASSLRAGGYNEQFF. The CDR3 DNA follows: TGTGCTAGCAGCTTAAGGGCGGGAGGATACAATGAGCAGTTCTTC.

The rearrangement uses TRBV4-3 and TRBJ2-7, with TRBD2 identical over 8 bases. The CDR3 covers 15 residues. The germline V gene has CDR1 LGHNA and CDR2 YSLEER. The V segment lost 0 bases and the J segment 5 bases; nucleotides outside the gene matches: 6. CDR3 in DNA: TGCGCCAGCAGCCAAGACGGGACTAGGTACAACGAGCAGTACTTC. Protein sequence: CASSQDGTRYNEQYF.

The chain recombines TRBV29-1 with TRBJ1-2; a weak D match, TRBD1 (5 bases). Germline assignment: CDR1 SQVTM and CDR2 ANQGSEA. The CDR3 is made up of 14 amino acids. Trimming pared 5 bases from V and 7 bases from J, leaving 20 bases between. CDR3 coding DNA: TGCAGCGTTAACATCTTCCCCATGAGGGGTGGCTACACCTTC. Its protein product is CSVNIFPMRGGYTF.

The CDR3 region is CASSLGGGQETQYF. The CDR3 DNA follows: TGTGCCAGCAGCTTAGGTGGGGGACAAGAGACCCAGTACTTC. This chain uses TRBV5-4 with TRBJ2-5, with D perhaps being TRBD1 or TRBD2 (5 bases each). CDR1 SGHNT and CDR2 YYREEE come from the germline V gene (reference sequence). V lost 2 bases and J lost 2, with 10 bases in between. This CDR3 is built from 14 residues.

The chain recombines TRBV28 with TRBJ1-6; D gene ambiguous. V lost 3 bases, J lost 5 bases, and 8 bases lay in between. Per germline, CDR1 MDHEN and CDR2 SYDVKM. This CDR3 is 14 amino acids long. DNA for the CDR3: TGTGCCAGCAGTTTGGAACAGAATAATTCACCCCTCCACTTT. As protein: CASSLEQNNSPLHF.

J is TRBJ2-6 and V is TRBV7-3; no clear D. The CDR3 totals 18 residues. Germline V CDR1 and CDR2: SGHTA, FQGTGA. V was pared by 2 bases and J by 0 bases, with 14 bases between. In nucleotides, the CDR3 is TGTGCCAGCAGCTTAGCCGGCCCACGATACTCTGGGGCCAACGTCCTGACTTTC. Translation gives CASSLAGPRYSGANVLTF.

The V and J genes are TRBV29-1 and TRBJ2-1; D remains ambiguous. CDR3 size: 13 residues. Germline CDR1 SQVTM, CDR2 ANQGSEA. Trimming pared 7 bases from V and 4 bases from J, leaving 14 bases between. The CDR3 region has the DNA TGCAGCGCCTACTCGTCACTGTACAATGAGCAGTTCTTC. Its translation: CSAYSSLYNEQFF.

The V and J genes are TRBV10-2 and TRBJ2-7; D is ambiguous. Trimming cost V 4 bases and J 0 bases, with 10 bases left between them. CDR3 size: 14 residues. Germline lookup yields CDR1 WSHSY and CDR2 SAAADI. The CDR3 region has the DNA TGCGCCAGCAGTGTAGGAAGAAGCTCCTACGAGCAGTACTTC. Residues: CASSVGRSSYEQYF.

The chain combines TRBV7-2 with TRBJ2-3, with D uncertain. CDR1 and CDR2 (germline): SGHTA, FQGNSA. V shed 1 base and J shed 5 bases, with 13 bases lying between them. The CDR3 has 15 amino acids. DNA for the CDR3: TGTGCCAGCAGCTTAGGTACCGGGTTTTTAGATACGCAGTATTTT. Translation: CASSLGTGFLDTQYF.

This chain links TRBV9 with TRBJ2-1, with 10 bases that match TRBD2. J lost 0 bases, V lost 0 bases, and 3 bases had no gene match. Germline loops: CDR1 SGDLS, CDR2 YYNGEE. The CDR3 length is 17 residues. In DNA form, the CDR3 reads TGTGCCAGCAGCGTAGCGGCTAGCGGGAGCTCCTACAATGAGCAGTTCTTC. Encoded protein: CASSVAASGSSYNEQFF.

The V gene is TRBV24-1, the J gene TRBJ2-5; 8 bases map to TRBD1. CDR1 is KGHDR and CDR2 is SFDVKD in the germline V gene. Losses at the gene ends were 6 bases for V and 5 bases for J; bases not matched to a gene: 7. There are 14 residues in the CDR3. This CDR3 is CATSPGGEEETQYF. CDR3 sequence (DNA): TGTGCCACCAGTCCAGGGGGCGAGGAGGAGACCCAGTACTTC.

This clone was recorded at least ten times. This CDR3 is also generated by other DNA sequences in the sample. The genes are TRBV27 and TRBJ2-7; 13 bases agree with TRBD2. The ends lost 8 bases at V and 6 bases at J; junction bases unmatched: 10. There are 15 residues in the CDR3. The V gene's germline CDR1 is MNHEY and CDR2 SMNVEV (reference sequence). CDR3 DNA sequence: TGTGCCAGCGGGACCCCGGGACTAGCGGGAACCGAGCAGTACTTC. It yields the protein CASGTPGLAGTEQYF.

This clone was observed a handful of times. J is TRBJ2-2 and V is TRBV7-2; 13 bases fit TRBD2. The CDR3 spans 17 residues. Trimming removed 5 bases from V and 2 bases from J; junction bases left unmatched: 5. Germline CDR1 is SGHTA and CDR2 is FQGNSA. The CDR3 nucleotides read TGTGCCAGCAGCGTCGGACTAGCGGGGGCCAACACCGGGGAGCTGTTTTTT. Protein: CASSVGLAGANTGELFF.

The chain carries TRBV28 and TRBJ1-5; tentative D call: TRBD1 (6 bases). Germline V gene sequence: CDR1 MDHEN, CDR2 SYDVKM. The CDR3 has 18 residues. V was pared by 5 bases and J by 0 bases, with 20 bases between. The CDR3 DNA sequence: TGTGCCAGCAGTCGCCGGACAGTTCGGCTTCGTAGCAATCAGCCCCAGCATTTT. Amino acids: CASSRRTVRLRSNQPQHF.

The genes are TRBV7-2 and TRBJ2-7, with D unclear. Trimming took 2 bases from V and 5 from J, leaving 7 bases between them. The V gene's germline CDR1 is SGHTA and CDR2 FQGNSA. The CDR3 contains 12 residues. The CDR3 loop reads CASSLSRNEQYF. The CDR3 DNA reads TGTGCCAGCAGCTTAAGCAGAAACGAGCAGTACTTC.

V is TRBV10-3 and J is TRBJ1-2; TRBD1 aligns across 7 bases. This CDR3 has 14 amino acids. Germline CDR1 reads ENHRY; CDR2 reads SYGVKD. V was pared by 0 bases and J by 5 bases, with 3 bases of the junction left unmatched. This CDR3 reads CAISESKTGYGYTF. The CDR3, as DNA: TGTGCCATCAGTGAGTCGAAGACAGGGTATGGCTACACCTTC.

Comment on this clone: The same CDR3 also results from other DNA sequences found in this sample. This chain uses TRBV19 with TRBJ1-2; a weak D match, TRBD1 (5 bases). The CDR3 contains 12 residues. The germline V gene encodes CDR1 LNHDA and CDR2 SQIVND (reference sequence). Trimming removed 6 bases from V and 4 bases from J, with 9 bases in between. CDR3 sequence (DNA): TGTGCCAGTAGGGGGGGTCTCTATGGCTACACCTTC. Its translation: CASRGGLYGYTF.

The chain links TRBV28 to TRBJ2-1; D ambiguous. The CDR3 totals 14 residues. V lost 6 bases and J 7 bases, leaving 16 bases between the germline ends. In germline, CDR1 is MDHEN, CDR2 SYDVKM. For the CDR3, the DNA is TGTGCCAGCAGCTCCCCACGCCGGTGGAATGAGCAGTTCTTC. Translating it yields CASSSPRRWNEQFF.

The chain has TRBV7-2 and TRBJ2-7; no clear D. In germline, CDR1 is SGHTA, CDR2 FQGNSA. The length of the CDR3 is 14 residues. With 5 bases removed from V and 1 base from J, the gap between germline ends came to 12 bases. The CDR3 sequence is CASSPHVGSYEQYF. CDR3 DNA sequence: TGTGCCAGCAGCCCTCACGTTGGGTCCTACGAGCAGTACTTC.

The rearrangement uses TRBV6-5 and TRBJ2-7; D remains unclear. CDR3 length equals 13 residues. The germline V gene has CDR1 MNHEY and CDR2 SVGAGI. Trimming took off 11 bases at V and 0 bases at J, with 14 bases between the two ends. The CDR3: CAVTTVSSYEQYF. The DNA of the CDR3 is TGTGCCGTCACGACCGTTAGCTCCTACGAGCAGTACTTC.

This clone was seen a handful of times. V and J are TRBV6-5 and TRBJ2-7; D is undetermined. The CDR3 sequence is 16 residues long. CDR1 and CDR2 from the germline V gene are MNHEY and SVGAGI. V dropped 2 bases and J dropped 1 base, with 15 bases sitting between them. CDR3 loop: CASSYGMSIRSYEQYF. CDR3 nucleotide sequence: TGTGCCAGCAGTTACGGCATGTCGATACGGTCCTACGAGCAGTACTTC.

There are a few counts of this clone. This rearrangement joins TRBV27 to TRBJ2-4; D not resolved. Germline assignment: CDR1 MNHEY and CDR2 SMNVEV (reference sequence). This CDR3 is built from 11 residues. The V and J ends lost 8 bases and 7 bases respectively, with 9 bases between them. The CDR3 DNA reads as TGTGCCAGCTCAGGCGGCAACATTCAGTACTTC. It yields the protein CASSGGNIQYF.

This chain connects TRBV11-3 to TRBJ1-1; unclear D gene. The CDR3 sequence is 13 residues long. CDR1 and CDR2 (germline): SGHNT, YENEEA. V was clipped by 5 bases and J by 3 bases, with 10 bases between them. The CDR3 sequence: CASSPQLYTEAFF. The DNA for the CDR3 is TGTGCCAGCAGCCCCCAACTCTACACTGAAGCTTTCTTT.